Following are 20 T cell receptor beta chains from one sample sequenced in a study of T cell responses to AZD1222 COVID-19 vaccine. Sequencing was performed with immunoSEQ multiplex PCR; in TCRdb, only in-frame clones are kept and a portion is missing. This table holds 78,000 or so clones, approximately 88% found once. This specimen was peripheral blood, taken on day 0 of AZD1222 vaccination. The receptors shown here come from an adult in good health.

The chain recombines TRBV30 with TRBJ1-3; D unclear. CDR3 length: 13 residues. Germline V gives CDR1 GTSNPN, CDR2 SVGIG (reference sequence). V was clipped by 1 base and J by 1 base, with 5 bases between them. Written as DNA, the CDR3 is TGTGCCTGGAGTGCCATTTCTGGAAACACCATATATTTT. Translating it yields CAWSAISGNTIYF. Combining the CDR3 with reference TRBV30 and TRBJ1-3 gives the whole variable domain SQTIHQWPATLVQPVGSPLSLECTVEGTSNPNLYWYRQAAGRGLQLLFYSVGIGQISSEVPQNLSASRPQDRQFILSSKKLLLSDSGFYLCAWSAISGNTIYFGEGSWLTVV.

This chain uses TRBV29-1 with TRBJ2-2; a possible D gene is TRBD2 (6 bases). The CDR3 has 15 residues. The germline gives CDR1 SQVTM, CDR2 ANQGSEA. V was pared by 4 bases and J by 2 bases, with 14 bases between. CDR3 in DNA: TGCAGCGTTGCCTTCTCGGGGGTAAACACCGGGGAGCTGTTTTTT. This codes for CSVAFSGVNTGELFF.

The gene calls are TRBV4-1 and TRBJ1-5; unclear D gene. The ends were cut back, 0 bases at V and 3 bases at J, with 3 bases in the middle. CDR1 is MGHRA and CDR2 is YSYEKL in the germline V gene. The CDR3 is made up of 13 amino acids. CDR3 sequence (DNA): TGCGCCAGCAGCCAAGACCCCAATCAGCCCCAGCATTTT. Translation gives CASSQDPNQPQHF.

The chain combines TRBV19 with TRBJ2-5; 12 bases align to TRBD2. Trimming cost V 0 bases and J 12 bases; bases outside gene matches: 5. The germline V gene has CDR1 LNHDA and CDR2 SQIVND (reference sequence). CDR3 size: 14 residues. The DNA of the CDR3 is TGTGCCAGTAGTATAGAGACTAGCGGGGGTATAAAGTACTTC. Translation: CASSIETSGGIKYF. Together with reference TRBV19 and TRBJ2-5, the CDR3 gives the full variable domain: DGGITQSPKYLFRKEGQNVTLSCEQNLNHDAMYWYRQDPGQGLRLIYYSQIVNDFQKGDIAEGYSVSREKKESFPLTVTSAQKNPTAFYLCASSIETSGGIKYFGPGTRLLVL.

This clone was counted a single time. The chain recombines TRBV4-3 with TRBJ2-3, with 11 positions matching TRBD1. The CDR3 totals 17 residues. In germline, CDR1 is LGHNA, CDR2 YSLEER. J lost 4 bases, V lost 4 bases, and 10 bases had no gene match. The CDR3 loop is CASSLLTGQGASDTQYF. The CDR3 DNA sequence: TGCGCCAGCAGCCTCTTAACTGGACAGGGGGCATCAGATACGCAGTATTTT.

The chain joins TRBV28 to TRBJ1-6; D might be TRBD1 (6 bases). CDR1 MDHEN and CDR2 SYDVKM come from the germline V gene. Trimming left V 6 bases short and J 7 bases short, with 16 bases between. The CDR3 totals 15 residues. The CDR3 loop reads CASSPSAGENSPLHF. DNA of the CDR3: TGTGCCAGCAGCCCATCGGCAGGGGAGAATTCACCCCTCCACTTT. Filled out from reference TRBV28 and TRBJ1-6, the complete variable domain reads DVKVTQSSRYLVKRTGEKVFLECVQDMDHENMFWYRQDPGLGLRLIYFSYDVKMKEKGDIPEGYSVSREKKERFSLILESASTNQTSMYLCASSPSAGENSPLHFGNGTRLTVT.

The chain couples TRBV5-1 to TRBJ1-6; the D is unclear. Trimming took 3 bases from V and 5 from J, leaving 15 bases between them. The V gene's germline CDR1 is SGHRS and CDR2 YFSETQ. The CDR3 is made up of 16 amino acids. The CDR3 spells CASSSAGPENNSPLHF. For the CDR3, the DNA is TGCGCCAGCAGCTCCGCAGGTCCAGAAAATAATTCACCCCTCCACTTT.

The DNA of the CDR3 is TGTGCCAGCAGTTTCGGGGGGGCAGATACGCAGTATTTT. Its translation is CASSFGGADTQYF. This chain uses TRBV12-3 or TRBV12-4 with TRBJ2-3, with TRBD2 identical over 8 bases. Germline trimming cut 3 bases from V and 4 bases from J; bases unmatched to any gene: 0. This CDR3 comprises 13 residues.

This chain links TRBV28 with TRBJ2-7, with 7 nucleotides matching TRBD2. V was clipped by 2 bases and J by 2 bases; unmatched bases: 6. The CDR3 totals 15 residues. From germline, CDR1 is MDHEN and CDR2 SYDVKM. For the CDR3, the DNA is TGTGCCAGCAGTTTAGGGCAGGGAGGGACCTACGAGCAGTACTTC. Protein product: CASSLGQGGTYEQYF.

The chain joins TRBV5-1 to TRBJ2-5; no definite D call. CDR1 and CDR2 (germline): SGHRS, YFSETQ. The V end was cut by 2 bases, the J end by 5 bases, with 13 bases between. The CDR3 runs 14 residues. The DNA of the CDR3 is TGCGCCAGCAGCTTTATAGACGGCCAGGAGACCCAGTACTTC. It encodes CASSFIDGQETQYF.

This sequence joins TRBV9 and TRBJ2-7; 8 positions agree with TRBD1. The length of the CDR3 is 15 residues. CDR1 SGDLS and CDR2 YYNGEE come from the germline V gene. J lost 2 bases, V lost 4 bases, and 8 bases had no gene match. This CDR3 reads CASSLDRGHPYEQYF. In nucleotides, the CDR3 is TGTGCCAGCAGCCTTGACAGGGGACACCCCTACGAGCAGTACTTC.

The chain couples TRBV29-1 to TRBJ1-1; a possible D gene is TRBD1 (6 bases). The CDR3 has 14 residues. Germline lookup yields CDR1 SQVTM and CDR2 ANQGSEA. V lost 7 bases and J 0 bases, leaving 15 bases between the germline ends. CDR3 DNA sequence: TGCAGCGGCGCAGGGGATGCCATGAACACTGAAGCTTTCTTT. Amino acids: CSGAGDAMNTEAFF.

The DNA of the CDR3 is TGTGCCAGCAGCTTTTCGCCCGACAGCCTAGAGACCCAGTACTTC. Translated: CASSFSPDSLETQYF. The rearrangement links TRBV7-8 to TRBJ2-5, with a weak D call TRBD1 (5 bases). V was shortened by 3 bases and J by 4 bases, with 15 bases between the two germline ends. From germline, CDR1 is SGHVS and CDR2 FQNEAQ. CDR3 size: 15 residues.

V and J are TRBV10-1 and TRBJ2-1, with a weak D call TRBD2 (6 bases). Trimming cost V 2 bases and J 3 bases, with 17 bases left between them. This CDR3 has 17 amino acids. Germline CDR1 WNHNN, CDR2 SYGVQD (reference sequence). CDR3 amino acids: CASSEGARDSSYNEQFF. The CDR3 DNA is TGCGCCAGCAGTGAGGGAGCTAGGGACTCAAGCTACAATGAGCAGTTCTTC.

J is TRBJ2-7 and V is TRBV27; the match to TRBD1 covers 10 bases. The V segment lost 5 bases and the J segment 6 bases; nucleotides outside the gene matches: 10. This CDR3 contains 15 residues. CDR1 is MNHEY, CDR2 SMNVEV, per germline (reference sequence). The CDR3 region is CASSVTGTGVVEQYF. CDR3 nucleotides: TGTGCCAGCAGTGTTACAGGGACAGGGGTCGTCGAGCAGTACTTC.

The chain combines TRBV10-3 with TRBJ1-2, with TRBD1 matching over 10 bases. The J segment lost 8 bases and the V segment lost 4 bases, leaving 1 base of the junction unmatched. The CDR3 has 12 residues. Germline lookup yields CDR1 ENHRY and CDR2 SYGVKD. The CDR3 reads CAISATGGGYTF. CDR3 DNA sequence: TGTGCCATCAGTGCGACAGGGGGCGGCTACACCTTC.

The chain joins TRBV2 to TRBJ1-2; perhaps TRBD1 as D (6 bases). This CDR3 is built from 12 residues. Trimming took off 8 bases at V and 4 bases at J, with 11 bases between the two ends. The germline gives CDR1 SNHLY, CDR2 FYNNEI. The CDR3 DNA reads TGTGCCAGCCACAGGGTCTCCTATGGCTACACCTTC. Encoded protein: CASHRVSYGYTF.

The chain recombines TRBV27 with TRBJ1-1; 8 nucleotides line up with TRBD1. With 8 bases clipped from V and 0 bases from J, the junction kept 11 bases outside the gene matches. The germline gives CDR1 MNHEY, CDR2 SMNVEV (reference sequence). The CDR3 contains 16 residues. The CDR3 coding sequence is TGTGCCAGCGCCGGACAGGGTGGGCTCGTGAACACTGAAGCTTTCTTT. Protein sequence: CASAGQGGLVNTEAFF.

V gene TRBV6-2 or TRBV6-3 combines with J gene TRBJ2-5; possible D gene TRBD1, 5 bases. The ends were cut back, 2 bases at V and 3 bases at J, with 7 bases in the middle. CDR3 length: 13 residues. Germline lookup yields CDR1 MNHEY and CDR2 SVGEGT. The CDR3 protein is CASSYPGKETQYF. The CDR3 DNA reads TGTGCCAGCAGTTACCCAGGGAAAGAGACCCAGTACTTC.

The CDR3 spells CASSRGQGNYGYTF. CDR3 DNA: TGCGCCAGCAGCCGGGGACAGGGGAACTATGGCTACACCTTC. The gene calls are TRBV5-1 and TRBJ1-2; TRBD1 matches 10 bases. V was clipped by 4 bases and J by 2 bases; unmatched bases: 2. The CDR3 is made up of 14 amino acids. Germline CDR1 is SGHRS and CDR2 is YFSETQ.